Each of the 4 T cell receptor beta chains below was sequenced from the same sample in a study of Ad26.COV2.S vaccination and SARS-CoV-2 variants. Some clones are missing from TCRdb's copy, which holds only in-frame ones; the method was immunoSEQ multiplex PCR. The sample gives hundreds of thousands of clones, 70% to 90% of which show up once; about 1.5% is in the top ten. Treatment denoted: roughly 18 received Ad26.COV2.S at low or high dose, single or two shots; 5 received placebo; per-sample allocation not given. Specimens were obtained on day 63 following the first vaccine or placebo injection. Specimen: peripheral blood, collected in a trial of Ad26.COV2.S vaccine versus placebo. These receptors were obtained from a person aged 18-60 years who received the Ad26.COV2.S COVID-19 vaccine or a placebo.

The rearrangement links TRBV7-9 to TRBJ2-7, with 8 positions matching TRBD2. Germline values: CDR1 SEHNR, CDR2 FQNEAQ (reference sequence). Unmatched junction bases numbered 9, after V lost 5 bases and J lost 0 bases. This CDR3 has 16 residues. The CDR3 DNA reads TGTGCCAGCAGCGGGCGAACAAGCGGGAGCTCCTACGAGCAGTACTTC. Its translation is CASSGRTSGSSYEQYF.

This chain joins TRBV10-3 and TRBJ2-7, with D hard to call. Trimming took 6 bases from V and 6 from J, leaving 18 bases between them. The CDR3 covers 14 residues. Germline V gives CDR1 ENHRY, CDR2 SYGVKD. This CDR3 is CAISDRAPSSEQYF. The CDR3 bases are TGTGCCATCAGCGACCGGGCCCCTTCTAGCGAGCAGTACTTC.

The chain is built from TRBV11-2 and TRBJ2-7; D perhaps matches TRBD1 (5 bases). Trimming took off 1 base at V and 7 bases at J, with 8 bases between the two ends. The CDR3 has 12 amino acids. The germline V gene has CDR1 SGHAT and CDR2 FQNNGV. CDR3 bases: TGTGCCAGCAGCTTAGGACAGTCTGAGCAGTACTTC. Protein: CASSLGQSEQYF.

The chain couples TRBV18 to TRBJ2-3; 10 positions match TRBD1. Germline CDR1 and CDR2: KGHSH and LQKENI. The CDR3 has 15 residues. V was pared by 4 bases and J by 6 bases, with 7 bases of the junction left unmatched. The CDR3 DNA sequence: TGTGCCAGCTCACGACAGGGGGCAGGTTACGATACGCAGTATTTT. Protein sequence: CASSRQGAGYDTQYF.